The rows below give T cell receptor beta chains drawn from one sample of a study of neoadjuvant nivolumab and ipilimumab in lung cancer. The protocol was immunoSEQ multiplex PCR, while the TCRdb copy is restricted to in-frame clones and leaves out a portion. The table includes roughly 19,000 clones, around 80% detected once. This material consisted of tumor tissue, taken after neoadjuvant nivolumab, alone or with ipilimumab, at or shortly before surgery. The source of these receptors is an adult with non-small cell lung cancer. CDR3s include the opening cysteine and the closing phenylalanine or tryptophan. A D gene is named only where the DNA matches it firmly. A clone size is listed for some rows: how often the clone was seen (once, few, many), or a class if it is expanded.

D | J | size | V | DNA | CDR3
NA | TRBJ2-6 | NA | TRBV5-4 | TGTGCCAGCAGCTTGAGTCCCACGTGGGGACGCATCTCTGGGGCCAACGTCCTGACTTTC | CASSLSPTWGRISGANVLTF
TRBD2 | TRBJ2-2 | NA | TRBV30 | TGTGCCTGGAGACCCGGGGGGGGGACGTCGAAGCTGTTTTTT | CAWRPGGGTSKLFF
NA | TRBJ1-5 | NA | TRBV18 | TGTGCCAGCTCTCTTTCGGGCCAGCTCAATCAGCCCCAGCATTTT | CASSLSGQLNQPQHF
NA | TRBJ2-3 | NA | TRBV28 | TGTGCCAGCAGTCCTTGGGGGGATACGCAGTATTTT | CASSPWGDTQYF
TRBD2 | TRBJ2-7 | once | TRBV30 | TGTGCCTGGAGTGTGCCAATCGCGGGAGGGGATCGGTACTTC | CAWSVPIAGGDRYF
NA | TRBJ2-7 | NA | TRBV5-4 | TGTGCCAGCCAAAACAGGTTCGAGAACGAGCAGTACTTC | CASQNRFENEQYF
NA | TRBJ2-7 | NA | TRBV6-5 | TGTGCCAGCAGGTACAGGGAGGGGCCCTACGAGCAGTACTTC | CASRYREGPYEQYF
NA | TRBJ1-5 | medium-sized | TRBV6-1 | TGTGCCAGCAGCGGAGGTCAGGCCGGCAATCAGCCCCAGCATTTT | CASSGGQAGNQPQHF
NA | TRBJ2-2 | NA | TRBV30 | TGTGCCTGGAGTGTAGTGACTGGGGGCTCCGGGGAGCTGTTTTTT | CAWSVVTGGSGELFF
TRBD2 | TRBJ2-7 | medium-sized | TRBV27 | TGTGCCAGCAGTTTGGGAGGGACTTGGGACGAGCAGTACTTC | CASSLGGTWDEQYF
TRBD1 | TRBJ2-5 | NA | TRBV5-4 | TGTGCCAGCTCGGGACAGGGGAACCAAGAGACCCAGTACTTC | CASSGQGNQETQYF
NA | TRBJ2-3 | few | TRBV7-9 | TGTGCCAGCAGCCCCGGGAGTAGCACAGATACGCAGTATTTT | CASSPGSSTDTQYF
TRBD1 | TRBJ2-7 | NA | TRBV5-1 | TGCGCCAGCAGCCCCGGGACAGGGGTCTACGAGCAGTACTTC | CASSPGTGVYEQYF
TRBD2 | TRBJ2-3 | NA | TRBV9 | TGTGCCAGCAGCTTAGGGGACTATTCTACAGATACGCAGTATTTT | CASSLGDYSTDTQYF
NA | TRBJ1-1 | NA | TRBV29-1 | TGCAGCGTGTCACGAGGGGGAATCACTGAAGCTTTCTTT | CSVSRGGITEAFF
NA | TRBJ2-2 | NA | TRBV10-1 | TGCGCCAGCAGGTTAGCAGCGGACACCGGGGAGCTGTTTTTT | CASRLAADTGELFF
NA | TRBJ2-7 | NA | TRBV2 | TGTGCCAGCAGTTACCAGGTTTCCTACGAGCAGTACTTC | CASSYQVSYEQYF
NA | TRBJ1-2 | NA | TRBV5-1 | TGCGCCAGCAGCTTGGCCTTCGGGGGGAACTATGGCTACACCTTC | CASSLAFGGNYGYTF
TRBD2 | TRBJ2-3 | NA | TRBV5-6 | TGTGCCAGCAGCTTGGATACGGGAGGGAGAACAGATACGCAGTATTTT | CASSLDTGGRTDTQYF
NA | TRBJ1-1 | NA | TRBV6-6 | TGTGCCAGCAACCTAGGGGGGGGCACTGAAGCTTTCTTT | CASNLGGGTEAFF
NA | TRBJ2-3 | few | TRBV5-4 | TGTGCCAGCAGCCCGACGGCGCAGACAGATACGCAGTATTTT | CASSPTAQTDTQYF
TRBD1 | TRBJ2-7 | NA | TRBV2 | TGTGCCAGCAGAGATCAGGGGGCAAAATGGTACGAGCAGTACTTC | CASRDQGAKWYEQYF
TRBD1 | TRBJ1-4 | few | TRBV7-9 | TGTGCCAGCAGCCAGGTCCCGGGACAGGGGGCGATAACTCGAAAACTGTTTTTT | CASSQVPGQGAITRKLFF
TRBD2 | TRBJ2-7 | NA | TRBV2 | TGTGCCAGCAGTCCTGGGGAGGGAGCCTACGAGCAGTACTTC | CASSPGEGAYEQYF
TRBD2 | TRBJ2-1 | NA | TRBV5-5 | TGTGCCAGCAGCTTCGGGCGGGAGATGGGTGAGCAGTTCTTC | CASSFGREMGEQFF
TRBD2 | TRBJ2-1 | NA | TRBV5-1 | TGCGCCAGCAGCAGGGGACTAGCGGATATTAACAATGAGCAGTTCTTC | CASSRGLADINNEQFF
NA | TRBJ1-1 | NA | TRBV2 | TGTGCCAGCAGTGAAACGGCCCCCCGGAGAGTCGGGGCTTTCTTT | CASSETAPRRVGAFF